What follows describes a single T cell receptor beta chain. The sample originates from a study of T cell responses to AZD1222 COVID-19 vaccine. V was shortened by 4 bases and J by 6 bases, with 22 bases between the two germline ends. Germline V gives CDR1 SNHLY, CDR2 FYNNEI. This CDR3 is 16 amino acids long. The repertoire was sequenced with immunoSEQ multiplex PCR; TCRdb's copy has only in-frame clones and lacks some. The repertoire has approximately 82,000 clones, 90% of them found once; the top ten carry roughly 5.6%. The chain couples TRBV2 to TRBJ2-7; D is ambiguous. This receptor was obtained from an adult in good health. Sequencing used peripheral blood, obtained on day 0 of AZD1222 vaccination. This CDR3 reads CASSGAVGPTGLEQYF. The CDR3 nucleotides are TGTGCCAGCAGTGGCGCCGTGGGCCCCACGGGCCTCGAGCAGTACTTC.